Below are 10 T cell receptor beta chains sequenced from a single sample in a study of blood T cell repertoires in COVID-19. Produced via immunoSEQ multiplex PCR; TCRdb's table is partial and in-frame only. The sample holds 470,000 or so clones, 85% to 90% seen once. Material for sequencing was peripheral blood. All receptors derive from a woman in her 30s with acute or convalescent COVID-19.

The chain recombines TRBV18 with TRBJ2-2, with D perhaps matching TRBD1 (6 bases). CDR1 is KGHSH, CDR2 LQKENI, per germline. Trimming took 6 bases from V and 0 from J, leaving 11 bases between them. The CDR3 totals 15 residues. CDR3 protein: CASSLWGPNTGELFF. CDR3 DNA: TGTGCCAGCTCCCTGTGGGGGCCGAACACCGGGGAGCTGTTTTTT.

The chain is built from TRBV6-6 and TRBJ2-7, with a weak D call TRBD2 (5 bases). CDR1 and CDR2 (germline): MNHNY, SVGAGI (reference sequence). Trimming left V 0 bases short and J 2 bases short, with 11 bases between. CDR3 length: 15 amino acids. This chain's CDR3 is CASSYSVSETYEQYF. The CDR3 DNA sequence: TGTGCCAGCAGTTACTCAGTTAGCGAGACCTACGAGCAGTACTTC.

The CDR3 nucleotides are TGTGCCAGCAGGATTAGCGGGGGGAACAATGAGCAGTTCTTC. This codes for CASRISGGNNEQFF. The chain joins TRBV27 to TRBJ2-1; 10 nucleotides line up with TRBD2. Germline lookup yields CDR1 MNHEY and CDR2 SMNVEV (reference sequence). This CDR3 is built from 14 residues. Trimming took 6 bases from V and 5 from J; bases not matched to a gene: 4.

This clone has a handful of counts. The chain combines TRBV7-9 with TRBJ1-2, with D uncertain. Germline CDR1 and CDR2: SEHNR and FQNEAQ (reference sequence). The CDR3 runs 12 residues. Deletions cut 5 bases from V and 7 bases from J, with 11 bases between. CDR3 in DNA: TGTGCCAGCAGCCCATACCGCGGTGGCTACACCTTC. Residues: CASSPYRGGYTF. Full variable domain (missing parts from reference TRBV7-9 and TRBJ1-2): DTGVSQNPRHKITKRGQNVTFRCDPISEHNRLYWYRQTLGQGPEFLTYFQNEAQLEKSRLLSDRFSAERPKGSFSTLEIQRTEQGDSAMYLCASSPYRGGYTFGSGTRLTVV.

The rearrangement joins TRBV2 to TRBJ1-5; D may be TRBD1 (6 bases). Trimming pared 2 bases from V and 4 bases from J, leaving 15 bases between. Per the germline V gene, CDR1 is SNHLY and CDR2 is FYNNEI. This CDR3 spans 16 amino acids. CDR3 DNA: TGTGCCAGCAGTGAATACGGACAGAGGTTAAATCAGCCCCAGCATTTT. Translating it yields CASSEYGQRLNQPQHF.

The chain joins TRBV5-1 to TRBJ2-5; D may be TRBD2 (5 bases). This CDR3 has 17 amino acids. Germline V gene sequence: CDR1 SGHRS, CDR2 YFSETQ. Trimming removed 3 bases from V and 2 bases from J, with 20 bases in between. The CDR3 spells CASSSHAGVPEQETQYF. In nucleotides, the CDR3 is TGCGCCAGCAGCTCCCACGCGGGTGTGCCCGAACAAGAGACCCAGTACTTC.

The chain is built from TRBV10-1 and TRBJ2-3; 7 bases align to TRBD2. This CDR3 has 16 residues. CDR1 WNHNN and CDR2 SYGVQD come from the germline V gene (reference sequence). V dropped 0 bases and J dropped 8; count of bases not matched to a gene: 11. Written as DNA, the CDR3 is TGCGCCAGCAGTGAGTCCGGCAGGGAGGGGATGGGTACGCAGTATTTT. This sequence encodes CASSESGREGMGTQYF.

DNA of the CDR3: TGTGCCAGCGACTCCTTCTCTGGAAACACCATATATTTT. Translating it yields CASDSFSGNTIYF. This chain connects TRBV6-5 to TRBJ1-3; no definite D call. CDR1 MNHEY and CDR2 SVGAGI come from the germline V gene. V dropped 8 bases and J dropped 0 bases, with 8 bases sitting between them. This CDR3 has 13 amino acids.

The CDR3 protein is CASSRQFGDEQYF. CDR3 DNA sequence: TGTGCCAGCAGTCGACAATTCGGCGACGAGCAGTACTTC. This sequence joins TRBV2 and TRBJ2-7; D gene uncertain. Germline CDR1 is SNHLY and CDR2 is FYNNEI. V was shortened by 5 bases and J by 5 bases, with 13 bases between the two germline ends. This CDR3 is built from 13 residues.

CDR3 in DNA: TGTGCCAGCAGTTCTGACAGGGAGGTAAGCAATCAGCCCCAGCATTTT. As protein: CASSSDREVSNQPQHF. This chain links TRBV28 with TRBJ1-5, with TRBD1 matching 7 bases. The germline gives CDR1 MDHEN, CDR2 SYDVKM. The CDR3 runs to 16 residues. Trimming at V came to 4 bases and at J to 1 base, leaving 7 bases not matched to a gene.